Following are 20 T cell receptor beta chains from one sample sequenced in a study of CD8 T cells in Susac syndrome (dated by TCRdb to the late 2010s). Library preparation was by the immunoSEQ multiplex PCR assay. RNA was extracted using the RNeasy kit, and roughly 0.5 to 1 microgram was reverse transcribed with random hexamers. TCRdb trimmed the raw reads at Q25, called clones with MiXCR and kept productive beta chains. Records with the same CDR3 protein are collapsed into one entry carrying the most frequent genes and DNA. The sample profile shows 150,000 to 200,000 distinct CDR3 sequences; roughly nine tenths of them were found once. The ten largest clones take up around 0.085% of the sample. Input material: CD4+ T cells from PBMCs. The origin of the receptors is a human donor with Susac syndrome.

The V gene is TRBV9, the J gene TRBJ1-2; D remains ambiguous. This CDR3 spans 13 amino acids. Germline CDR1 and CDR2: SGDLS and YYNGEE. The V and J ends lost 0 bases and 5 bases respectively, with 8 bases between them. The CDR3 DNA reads TGTGCCAGCAGCGTAGTCGAACGATATGGCTACACCTTC. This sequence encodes CASSVVERYGYTF.

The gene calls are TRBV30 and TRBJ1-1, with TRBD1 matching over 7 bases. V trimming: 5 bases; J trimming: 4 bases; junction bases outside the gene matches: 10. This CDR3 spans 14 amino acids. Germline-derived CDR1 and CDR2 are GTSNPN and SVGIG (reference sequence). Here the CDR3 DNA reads TGTGCCTGGGGTACCCGGACAGGATTCACTGAAGCTTTCTTT. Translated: CAWGTRTGFTEAFF. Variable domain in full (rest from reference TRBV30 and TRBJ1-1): SQTIHQWPATLVQPVGSPLSLECTVEGTSNPNLYWYRQAAGRGLQLLFYSVGIGQISSEVPQNLSASRPQDRQFILSSKKLLLSDSGFYLCAWGTRTGFTEAFFGQGTRLTVV.

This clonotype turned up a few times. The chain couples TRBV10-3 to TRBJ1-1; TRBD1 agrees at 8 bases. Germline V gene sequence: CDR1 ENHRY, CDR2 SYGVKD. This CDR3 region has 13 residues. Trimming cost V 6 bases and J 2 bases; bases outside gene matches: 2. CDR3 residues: CAIRQGANTEAFF. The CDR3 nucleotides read TGTGCCATCAGGCAGGGGGCAAACACTGAAGCTTTCTTT.

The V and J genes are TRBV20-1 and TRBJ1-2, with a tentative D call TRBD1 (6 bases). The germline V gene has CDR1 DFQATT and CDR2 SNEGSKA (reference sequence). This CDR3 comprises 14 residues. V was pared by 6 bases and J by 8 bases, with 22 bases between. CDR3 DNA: TGCAGTGCCGTTAAAAAATCGGGGGGCAGAGGCTACACCTTC. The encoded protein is CSAVKKSGGRGYTF.

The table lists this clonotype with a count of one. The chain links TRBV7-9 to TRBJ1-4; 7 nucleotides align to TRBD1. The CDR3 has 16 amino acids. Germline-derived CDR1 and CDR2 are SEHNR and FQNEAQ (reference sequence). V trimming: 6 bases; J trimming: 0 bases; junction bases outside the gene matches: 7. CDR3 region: CASSNLGQATNEKLFF. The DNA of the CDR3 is TGTGCCAGCAGTAACCTTGGACAGGCAACTAATGAAAAACTGTTTTTT.

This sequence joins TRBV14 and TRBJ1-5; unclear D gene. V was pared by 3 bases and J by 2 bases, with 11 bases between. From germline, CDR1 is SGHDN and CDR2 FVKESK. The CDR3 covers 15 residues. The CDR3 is CASSHLAYGNQPQHF. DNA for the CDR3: TGTGCCAGCAGCCACCTGGCATACGGCAATCAGCCCCAGCATTTT.

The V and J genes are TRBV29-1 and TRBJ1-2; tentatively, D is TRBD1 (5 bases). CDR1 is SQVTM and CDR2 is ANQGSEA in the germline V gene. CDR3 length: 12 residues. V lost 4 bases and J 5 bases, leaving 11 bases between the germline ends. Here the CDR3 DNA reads TGCAGCGTTGCGGGGCGGGGGTATGGCTACACCTTC. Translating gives CSVAGRGYGYTF.

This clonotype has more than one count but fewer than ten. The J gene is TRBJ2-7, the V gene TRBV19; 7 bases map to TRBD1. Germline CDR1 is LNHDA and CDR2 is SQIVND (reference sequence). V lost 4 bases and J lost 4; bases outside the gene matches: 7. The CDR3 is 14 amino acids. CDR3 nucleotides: TGTGCCAGTAGTAGCCGGGACAGAGTTTACGAGCAGTACTTC. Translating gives CASSSRDRVYEQYF.

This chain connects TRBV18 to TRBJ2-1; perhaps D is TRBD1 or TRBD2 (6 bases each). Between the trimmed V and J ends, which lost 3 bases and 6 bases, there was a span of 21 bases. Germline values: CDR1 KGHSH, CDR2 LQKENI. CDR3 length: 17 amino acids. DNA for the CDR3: TGTGCCAGCTCACCCTACGCGGGGACAACCCGTACCAATGAGCAGTTCTTC. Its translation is CASSPYAGTTRTNEQFF.

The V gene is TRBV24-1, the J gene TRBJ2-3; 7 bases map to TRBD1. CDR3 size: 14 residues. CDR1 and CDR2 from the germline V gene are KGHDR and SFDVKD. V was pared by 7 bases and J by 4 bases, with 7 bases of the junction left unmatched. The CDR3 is CATSQGDWADTQYF. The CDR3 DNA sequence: TGTGCCACCAGCCAGGGGGATTGGGCAGATACGCAGTATTTT.

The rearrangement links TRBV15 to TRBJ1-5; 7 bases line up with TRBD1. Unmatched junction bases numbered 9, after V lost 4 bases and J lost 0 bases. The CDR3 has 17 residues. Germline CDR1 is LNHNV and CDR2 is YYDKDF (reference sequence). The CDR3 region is CATSMGQSDDSNQPQHF. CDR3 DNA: TGTGCCACCAGCATGGGACAGAGCGACGATAGCAATCAGCCCCAGCATTTT.

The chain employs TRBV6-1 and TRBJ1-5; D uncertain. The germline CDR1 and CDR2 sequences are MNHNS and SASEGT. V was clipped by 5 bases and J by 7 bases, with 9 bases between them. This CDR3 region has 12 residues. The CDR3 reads CASSSRGQPQHF. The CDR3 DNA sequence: TGTGCCAGCAGTTCTCGTGGGCAGCCCCAGCATTTT.

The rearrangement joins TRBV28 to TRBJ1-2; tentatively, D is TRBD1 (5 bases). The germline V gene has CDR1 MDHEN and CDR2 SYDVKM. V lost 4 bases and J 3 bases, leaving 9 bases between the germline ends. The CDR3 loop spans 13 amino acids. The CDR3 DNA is TGTGCCAGCAGTTCGACAGATCACTATGGCTACACCTTC. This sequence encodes CASSSTDHYGYTF.

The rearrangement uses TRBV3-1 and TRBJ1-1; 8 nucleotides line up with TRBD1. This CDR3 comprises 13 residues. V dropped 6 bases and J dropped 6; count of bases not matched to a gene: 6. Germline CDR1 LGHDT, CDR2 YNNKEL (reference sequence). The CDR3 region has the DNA TGTGCCAGCAGGCTTACAGGGGGGGCTGAAGCTTTCTTT. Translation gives CASRLTGGAEAFF.

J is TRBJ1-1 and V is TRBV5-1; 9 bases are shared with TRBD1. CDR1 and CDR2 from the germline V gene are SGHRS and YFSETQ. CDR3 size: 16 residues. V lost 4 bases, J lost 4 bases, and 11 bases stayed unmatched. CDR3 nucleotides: TGCGCCAGCAGCCTACGAGTCGTACAGGGGGCCACTGAAGCTTTCTTT. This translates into CASSLRVVQGATEAFF.

In DNA form, the CDR3 reads TGTGCCAGCAGTTCGGGCGGGCGCTCCTACGAGCAGTACTTC. Protein sequence: CASSSGGRSYEQYF. V is TRBV28 and J is TRBJ2-7; D possibly corresponds to TRBD2 (5 bases). This CDR3 is 14 amino acids long. Germline V gives CDR1 MDHEN, CDR2 SYDVKM. V lost 4 bases and J lost 0, with 10 bases in between.

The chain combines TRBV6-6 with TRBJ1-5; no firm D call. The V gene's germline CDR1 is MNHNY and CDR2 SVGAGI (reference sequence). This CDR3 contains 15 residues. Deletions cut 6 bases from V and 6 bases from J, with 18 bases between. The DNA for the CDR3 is TGTGCCAGCAGCACCAGAGATGTTAAGGGTCAGCCCCAGCATTTT. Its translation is CASSTRDVKGQPQHF.

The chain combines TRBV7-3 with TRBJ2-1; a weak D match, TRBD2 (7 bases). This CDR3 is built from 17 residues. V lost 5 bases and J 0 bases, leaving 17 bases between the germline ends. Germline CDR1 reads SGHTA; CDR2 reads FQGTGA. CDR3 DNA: TGTGCCAGCAGCCCCACGCTGCGGGGGCCCTCCTACAATGAGCAGTTCTTC. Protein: CASSPTLRGPSYNEQFF.

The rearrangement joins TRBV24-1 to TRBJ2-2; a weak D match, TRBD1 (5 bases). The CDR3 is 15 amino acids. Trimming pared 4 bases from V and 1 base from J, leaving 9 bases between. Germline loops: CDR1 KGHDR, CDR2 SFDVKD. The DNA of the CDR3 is TGTGCCACCAGTGACGCGACAGAGAACACCGGGGAGCTGTTTTTT. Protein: CATSDATENTGELFF.

CDR3 residues: CASSISGGTDTQYF. The CDR3 coding sequence is TGTGCCAGCAGCATTAGCGGGGGCACAGATACGCAGTATTTT. This chain connects TRBV7-9 to TRBJ2-3; 8 positions match TRBD2. V lost 5 bases, J lost 1 base, and 2 bases stayed unmatched. CDR1 and CDR2 from the germline V gene are SEHNR and FQNEAQ (reference sequence). This CDR3 region has 14 residues.